These 18 T cell receptor beta chains came from one sample sequenced in a study of T cell changes during pregnancy in multiple sclerosis. TCRdb's copy holds only in-frame clones and misses some; the assay was immunoSEQ multiplex PCR. The table lists about 65,000 clones, around 92% of them singletons, with approximately 2.8% in the top ten. Source: CD8+ T cells from peripheral blood mononuclear cells, taken in the third trimester of pregnancy. The receptors stem from a female donor in good health, enrolled as a control in a pregnancy study.

V and J are TRBV7-2 and TRBJ2-2; D not resolved. This CDR3 is 16 amino acids long. Germline-derived CDR1 and CDR2 are SGHTA and FQGNSA. V was clipped by 1 base and J by 3 bases, with 12 bases between them. The CDR3 spells CASSLVSIADTGELFF. CDR3 sequence (DNA): TGTGCCAGCAGCTTAGTGAGTATCGCGGACACCGGGGAGCTGTTTTTT.

The chain carries TRBV4-3 and TRBJ2-7, with D unresolved. Trimming took off 0 bases at V and 0 bases at J, with 12 bases between the two ends. In germline, CDR1 is LGHNA, CDR2 YSLEER. The CDR3 consists of 16 residues. The DNA for the CDR3 is TGCGCCAGCAGCCAAGATGCAGGCACACCCTCCTACGAGCAGTACTTC. The encoded protein is CASSQDAGTPSYEQYF.

The rearrangement joins TRBV7-9 to TRBJ2-1, with 7 nucleotides matching TRBD1. Germline CDR1 is SEHNR and CDR2 is FQNEAQ (reference sequence). J gave up 9 bases and V 5 bases, and 16 bases lay outside the gene matches. The CDR3 spans 16 residues. The chain's CDR3 is CASSLIQGPNPGEQFF. As DNA, the CDR3 is TGTGCCAGCAGCCTAATACAGGGGCCAAATCCCGGTGAGCAGTTCTTC.

This rearrangement joins TRBV15 to TRBJ1-5; D is perhaps TRBD1 (6 bases). In germline, CDR1 is LNHNV, CDR2 YYDKDF (reference sequence). This CDR3 region has 16 residues. Trimming cost V 9 bases and J 4 bases, with 22 bases left between them. CDR3 region: CATERGSGMRNQPQHF. The CDR3 DNA sequence: TGTGCCACAGAGAGGGGGTCCGGGATGAGGAATCAGCCCCAGCATTTT.

This chain uses TRBV2 with TRBJ2-1; no clear D gene. Germline loops: CDR1 SNHLY, CDR2 FYNNEI. The CDR3 has 18 amino acids. V was cut by 1 base and J by 8 bases, with 24 bases left in between. In nucleotides, the CDR3 is TGTGCCAGCAGTGAAGTCGCCGCAAGCTCTTACAATGAGGATGAGCAGTTCTTC. Its translation is CASSEVAASSYNEDEQFF.

The V and J genes are TRBV30 and TRBJ1-6; a weak D match, TRBD1 (5 bases). The CDR3 runs 14 residues. In germline, CDR1 is GTSNPN, CDR2 SVGIG (reference sequence). Trimming took off 2 bases at V and 6 bases at J, with 11 bases between the two ends. This chain's CDR3 is CAWSLGGINSPLHF. CDR3 in DNA: TGTGCCTGGAGTCTTGGGGGGATTAATTCACCCCTCCACTTT.

The chain has TRBV6-1 and TRBJ1-2; D not resolved. The CDR3 extends over 11 amino acids. In germline, CDR1 is MNHNS, CDR2 SASEGT. The V end was cut by 5 bases, the J end by 5 bases, with 6 bases between. The CDR3 here is CASSPMYGYTF. In DNA, the CDR3 is TGTGCCAGCAGTCCTATGTATGGCTACACCTTC.

This chain uses TRBV5-4 with TRBJ2-3, with D possibly being TRBD1 (5 bases). Trimming pared 4 bases from V and 6 bases from J, leaving 15 bases between. The germline CDR1 and CDR2 sequences are SGHNT and YYREEE (reference sequence). The CDR3 length is 14 residues. CDR3: CASSMWGWADTQYF. CDR3 bases: TGTGCCAGCAGCATGTGGGGCTGGGCGGATACGCAGTATTTT.

The chain links TRBV6-1 to TRBJ2-7, with 9 bases fitting TRBD1. The CDR3 is 16 residues long. The V gene's germline CDR1 is MNHNS and CDR2 SASEGT. With V trimmed by 2 bases and J by 5 bases, 10 bases remained unmatched. The CDR3 sequence is CASSEPPGQGRNEQYF. CDR3 sequence (DNA): TGTGCCAGCAGTGAACCCCCGGGACAGGGACGCAACGAGCAGTACTTC.

In its sample, this clone was seen once. The chain has TRBV19 and TRBJ2-7; 7 positions agree with TRBD1. Germline CDR1 reads LNHDA; CDR2 reads SQIVND (reference sequence). The V segment lost 6 bases and the J segment 1 base; nucleotides outside the gene matches: 6. The CDR3 is made up of 14 amino acids. CDR3 nucleotides: TGTGCCAGTAGCATGGGACAGCCATCCTACGAGCAGTACTTC. This codes for CASSMGQPSYEQYF.

J is TRBJ1-3 and V is TRBV4-1; maybe TRBD1 (5 bases). The CDR3 runs to 14 residues. Germline assignment: CDR1 MGHRA and CDR2 YSYEKL. The germline V and J ends were trimmed by 1 base and 2 bases, with 6 bases remaining between them. CDR3 loop: CASSQGGAGNTIYF. CDR3 bases: TGCGCCAGCAGCCAAGGGGGCGCTGGAAACACCATATATTTT.

The V call is TRBV6-1, the J call TRBJ1-2, with TRBD1 identical over 7 bases. The V gene's germline CDR1 is MNHNS and CDR2 SASEGT. J was trimmed by 4 bases and V by 5 bases; bases with no gene match: 7. This CDR3 has 14 residues. The CDR3 DNA follows: TGTGCCAGCAGTTTAGGGGGCGCCGTCTATGGCTACACCTTC. Encoded protein: CASSLGGAVYGYTF.

V usage is TRBV15 and J usage is TRBJ2-1; TRBD1 might be the D (6 bases). This CDR3 has 18 amino acids. Trimming removed 0 bases at V and 5 bases at J, with 20 bases between. Germline-derived CDR1 and CDR2 are LNHNV and YYDKDF (reference sequence). The CDR3 region has the DNA TGTGCCACCAGCAGAGATCCCTCCCCGACAGGTCCCGACAATGAGCAGTTCTTC. Its protein product is CATSRDPSPTGPDNEQFF.

The chain has TRBV9 and TRBJ2-1; 10 bases match TRBD2. From germline, CDR1 is SGDLS and CDR2 YYNGEE. Trimming at V came to 0 bases and at J to 4 bases, leaving 1 base not matched to a gene. The CDR3 spans 15 residues. The CDR3 bases are TGTGCCAGCAGCGTAGGGACTAGCGGTTACAATGAGCAGTTCTTC. Translated, it gives CASSVGTSGYNEQFF.

The rearrangement joins TRBV4-2 to TRBJ1-2, with D maybe TRBD1 (5 bases). The CDR3 extends over 14 amino acids. Germline CDR1 is LGHNA and CDR2 is YNFKEQ. V dropped 0 bases and J dropped 3 bases, with 8 bases sitting between them. CDR3 amino acids: CASSQDTRDYGYTF. In DNA, the CDR3 is TGTGCCAGCAGCCAAGATACCAGGGACTATGGCTACACCTTC.

The chain recombines TRBV5-6 with TRBJ2-3; no reliable D call. Trimming took off 4 bases at V and 0 bases at J, with 12 bases between the two ends. Germline CDR1 SGHDT, CDR2 YYEEEE. There are 15 residues in the CDR3. CDR3 loop: CASSPEETSTDTQYF. In nucleotides, the CDR3 is TGTGCCAGCAGCCCAGAGGAGACTAGCACAGATACGCAGTATTTT.

J is TRBJ2-1 and V is TRBV9; 7 bases are shared with TRBD1. The trim removed 3 bases at V and 3 bases at J, leaving 3 bases unmatched. Germline values: CDR1 SGDLS, CDR2 YYNGEE. This CDR3 region has 14 residues. CDR3: CASSAGTVYNEQFF. CDR3 nucleotide sequence: TGTGCCAGCAGCGCGGGGACAGTCTACAATGAGCAGTTCTTC.

The chain employs TRBV4-1 and TRBJ2-1, with a possible D match to TRBD2 (5 bases). V dropped 1 base and J dropped 10 bases, with 11 bases sitting between them. The CDR3 has 13 residues. The germline V gene has CDR1 MGHRA and CDR2 YSYEKL. This CDR3 is CASSQVQAEEQFF. The CDR3 DNA is TGCGCCAGCAGCCAAGTGCAAGCGGAAGAGCAGTTCTTC.